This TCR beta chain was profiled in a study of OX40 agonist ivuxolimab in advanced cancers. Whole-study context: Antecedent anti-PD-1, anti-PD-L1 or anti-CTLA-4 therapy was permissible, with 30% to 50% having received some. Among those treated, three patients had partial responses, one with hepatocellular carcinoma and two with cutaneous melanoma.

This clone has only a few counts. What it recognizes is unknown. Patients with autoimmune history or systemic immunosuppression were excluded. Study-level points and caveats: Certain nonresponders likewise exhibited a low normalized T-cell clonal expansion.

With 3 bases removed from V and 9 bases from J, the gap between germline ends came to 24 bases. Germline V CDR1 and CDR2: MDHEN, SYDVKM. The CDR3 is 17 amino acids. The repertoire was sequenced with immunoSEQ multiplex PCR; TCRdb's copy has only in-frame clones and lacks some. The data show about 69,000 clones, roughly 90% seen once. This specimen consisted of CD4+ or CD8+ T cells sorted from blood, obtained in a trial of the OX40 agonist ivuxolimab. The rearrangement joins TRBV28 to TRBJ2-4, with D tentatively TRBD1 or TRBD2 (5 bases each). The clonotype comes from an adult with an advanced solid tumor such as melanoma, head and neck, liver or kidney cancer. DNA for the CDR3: TGTGCCAGCAGTTTCCCGGGGACCCAGCGGTACTTGGGCATTCAGTACTTC. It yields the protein CASSFPGTQRYLGIQYF.